This T cell receptor (beta chain) was recorded in a study of T cell responses to AZD1222 COVID-19 vaccine (dated by TCRdb to the early 2020s). The study in broad terms: A total of just over 230 trial participants underwent TCR sequencing, of whom 207 received two doses of AZD1222 and 26 received two doses of the MenACWY control vaccine. Trial participants were enrolled into age subgroups of 18-55, 56-69 and 70-plus years, which contained 148, 28 and 57 TCR-sequenced participants, respectively. What the research found in general, with its limitations: Most participants were white British and females outnumbered males, and the authors suggested that clonal diversity may have been underestimated. Conclusions about previously exposed vaccinees are limited, since just five or six AZD1222 recipients were seropositive for SARS-CoV-2 at baseline. No day 14 peak-response samples were available, so repertoires were characterized only after the peak T cell response. The whole spike protein was spanned by vaccine-associated CD4 TCRs, and dominant responses were seen in regions 160-218 and 743-854. Epitopes outside the regions mutated in the B.1.351 and B.1.1.7 variants were reportedly recognized by nearly half of the unique spike-specific TCRs. Spike-specific TCR breadth and depth rose significantly after two AZD1222 doses compared with day 0 and with MenACWY recipients. The 56-69-year group was small, and its depth increase did not reach significance, likely because of low power.

The CDR3 regions of human TCRbeta chains were analyzed by immunosequencing. Per the authors' processing: TCRs in the repertoires were matched against a reference library of SARS-CoV-2-specific TCRs that had been generated with the MIRA antigen-specificity platform. Breadth meant the fraction of unique TCRs that were SARS-CoV-2-associated, whereas depth meant the fraction of total T cells that were SARS-CoV-2-associated. Using the MIRA data, each spike-specific TCR was assigned both to the spike region to which the TCR was reactive and to a CD4 or CD8 class. Log10-transformed breadth and depth values were compared by one-way ANOVA with Sidak's multiple comparisons tests. Sourced from immuneACCESS, this table was stored by TCRdb with only in-frame sequences that have V and J called. A share of the clones is absent; for the studies checked, an unresolved V gene accounts for under half, and the remainder has no known explanation. D and trimming come from the DNA, and the V and J calls and clone size come from that table. This sample gives nearly 90,000 clones in total; about 90% of them show up just once. 10% of the sample is held by the ten biggest clonotypes.

This clone appeared once. It lacks a known antigen. No base quality information exists; no much larger clone differs at one position. The intended sense of this specimen's time point label: baseline before first vaccination. The sample's treatment or condition, from its label and the paper: meningococcal conjugate vaccine given as trial control. The vaccinee samples were drawn from two UK trials, COV001 and COV002, one of which was a single-blind randomized controlled phase 2/3 trial testing AZD1222 (ChAdOx1 nCoV-19) in healthy adults. For TCRbeta chain sequencing, PBMC samples from trial participants were taken at day 0 and at day 28 after the second dose. The sample was peripheral blood, taken on day 0 of MenACWY control vaccination. The sequence came from an adult in good health.

The CDR3 protein is CASSDPAGIYNEQFF. In nucleotide form, the sequence is TGTGCCAGCAGTGACCCAGCGGGGATTTACAATGAGCAGTTCTTC. The rearrangement combines TRBV2 with TRBJ2-1; a stretch of 7 junction bases matches TRBD2. CDR1 is given as SNHLY and CDR2 as FYNNEI, both from the germline V gene. V ends up 3 bases short and J 4 bases short, with an unmatched junction base count of 6. Inclusive of the bounding cysteine and phenylalanine, the CDR3 is 15 residues long. The entry retains the CDR3 DNA only, 45 bases that are in frame from base 1.